These 31 T cell receptor beta chains were sequenced from one sample in a study of T cell repertoires in cytomegalovirus infection. These receptors lack a known antigen. Using its own MiXCR run on the reads, TCRdb lists one record per CDR3 protein. The table shows about 60,000 distinct CDR3 sequences, with 33% occurring only once. The sequenced sample was PBMCs, sequenced either directly or after in vitro stimulation (not recorded which). These receptor sequences come from a human donor in good health (CMV status not recorded). Some clones in this sample may be carry-over from other donors' samples.

Concerning this clonotype: One junction end does not reproduce the germline sequence, and a read error may be involved. This chain joins TRBV6-1 and TRBJ2-3; no firm D call. CDR3 length: 13 amino acids. Germline CDR1 is MNHNS and CDR2 is SASEGT. In DNA, the CDR3 is TGTGACAGCAGTCAAGCTTCCCGATATACGCAGTATTTT. As protein: CDSSQASRYTQYF.

CDR3 residues: CSGAGEVTGELFF. The CDR3 DNA reads as TGCAGTGGAGCGGGAGAGGTCACCGGGGAGCTGTTTTTT. The chain is built from TRBV20-1 and TRBJ2-2, with TRBD2 identical over 8 bases. Germline CDR1 DFQATT, CDR2 SNEGSKA (reference sequence). CDR3 length: 13 residues. V lost 7 bases to trimming and J lost 4 bases; unmatched junction nucleotides: 5.

This clonotype was detected only a few times. CDR3 sequence: CSASLFNQPQHF. Written as DNA, the CDR3 is TGCAGTGCTAGCCTGTTCAATCAGCCCCAGCATTTT. The rearrangement uses TRBV20-1 and TRBJ1-5; D uncertain. Germline assignment: CDR1 DFQATT and CDR2 SNEGSKA (reference sequence). CDR3 length: 12 residues. Trimming removed 3 bases from V and 3 bases from J, with 6 bases in between.

This clonotype has more than one count but fewer than ten. The J gene is TRBJ2-7, the V gene TRBV7-2; TRBD1 aligns across 10 bases. Trimming removed 0 bases from V and 5 bases from J; junction bases left unmatched: 4. This CDR3 has 15 amino acids. Germline CDR1 SGHTA, CDR2 FQGNSA. CDR3 in amino acids: CASSLAGTGVHEQYF. As DNA, the CDR3 is TGTGCCAGCAGCTTAGCTGGGACAGGGGTCCACGAGCAGTACTTC.

This clonotype was seen many times. The chain has TRBV7-8 and TRBJ1-1; the D gene is possibly TRBD1 (5 bases). Trimming cost V 5 bases and J 2 bases, with 6 bases left between them. The germline V gene has CDR1 SGHVS and CDR2 FQNEAQ. The CDR3 contains 12 residues. The CDR3 protein is CASSQGNTEAFF. The CDR3 coding sequence is TGTGCCAGCAGCCAGGGTAACACTGAAGCTTTCTTT.

In its sample, this clonotype was seen a few times. This chain connects TRBV6-5 to TRBJ2-5; 12 bases line up with TRBD1. V shed 0 bases and J 4 bases; nucleotides not matched to a gene: 6. Germline CDR1 is MNHEY and CDR2 is SVGAGI. CDR3 length: 17 amino acids. DNA for the CDR3: TGTGCCAGCAGTTACTCGGGACAGGGGGCTTTACTAGAGACCCAGTACTTC. This gives the protein CASSYSGQGALLETQYF.

This clonotype came up a few times. The V gene is TRBV11-1, the J gene TRBJ1-6, with D perhaps matching TRBD1 (6 bases). The CDR3 has 15 residues. Trimming took off 3 bases at V and 2 bases at J, with 8 bases between the two ends. Germline CDR1 is SGHAT and CDR2 is FQDESV (reference sequence). The CDR3 DNA sequence: TGTGCCAGCAGCTTTCGGACAGCCTATAATTCACCCCTCCACTTT. This gives the protein CASSFRTAYNSPLHF.

This clonotype was counted a few times. The chain joins TRBV19 to TRBJ2-1, with 12 bases fitting TRBD2. The CDR3 spans 18 residues. J was trimmed by 5 bases and V by 0 bases; bases with no gene match: 8. Germline V CDR1 and CDR2: LNHDA, SQIVND (reference sequence). CDR3 amino acids: CASSIEGGLAGGDNEQFF. The CDR3 DNA is TGTGCCAGTAGTATAGAAGGAGGGCTAGCGGGAGGGGACAATGAGCAGTTCTTC.

The CDR3 bases are TGTGCCAGCAGCTCCGTAGCCCCCGGGGAGCTGTTTTTT. Protein sequence: CASSSVAPGELFF. The chain carries TRBV7-2 and TRBJ2-2; unclear D gene. The V and J ends lost 4 bases and 6 bases respectively, with 9 bases between them. The CDR3 spans 13 residues. Per the germline V gene, CDR1 is SGHTA and CDR2 is FQGNSA.

This clonotype appeared many times. The rearrangement links TRBV27 to TRBJ1-2; a possible D gene is TRBD1 (5 bases). The germline V and J ends were trimmed by 6 bases and 3 bases, with 23 bases remaining between them. The V gene's germline CDR1 is MNHEY and CDR2 SMNVEV (reference sequence). This CDR3 is built from 17 residues. In DNA form, the CDR3 reads TGTGCCAGCAGCCCCATAGGGACTCCGGGACCCTACTATGGCTACACCTTC. Protein sequence: CASSPIGTPGPYYGYTF.

V and J are TRBV19 and TRBJ2-2; 9 positions agree with TRBD2. The CDR3 extends over 16 amino acids. Germline-derived CDR1 and CDR2 are LNHDA and SQIVND (reference sequence). V dropped 7 bases and J dropped 0; count of bases not matched to a gene: 6. This CDR3 is CASTTAGGSNTGELFF. CDR3 bases: TGTGCCAGTACCACGGCGGGGGGGTCGAACACCGGGGAGCTGTTTTTT.

The rearrangement links TRBV28 to TRBJ2-3; TRBD2 is a possible D gene (7 bases). V was cut by 8 bases and J by 4 bases, with 16 bases left in between. Germline V gene sequence: CDR1 MDHEN, CDR2 SYDVKM. The CDR3 covers 14 residues. In DNA, the CDR3 is TGTGCCAGCGGTGAGGGGGGGCGCCCAGATACGCAGTATTTT. This codes for CASGEGGRPDTQYF.

The gene calls are TRBV19 and TRBJ2-3; the match to TRBD2 covers 11 bases. Germline values: CDR1 LNHDA, CDR2 SQIVND (reference sequence). This CDR3 is built from 15 residues. V shed 2 bases and J 4 bases; nucleotides not matched to a gene: 2. The CDR3 here is CASSITSGSADTQYF. The DNA of the CDR3 is TGTGCCAGTAGTATAACTAGCGGGAGCGCAGATACGCAGTATTTT. The whole variable domain, filled in from reference TRBV19 and TRBJ2-3, reads DGGITQSPKYLFRKEGQNVTLSCEQNLNHDAMYWYRQDPGQGLRLIYYSQIVNDFQKGDIAEGYSVSREKKESFPLTVTSAQKNPTAFYLCASSITSGSADTQYFGPGTRLTVL.

The table lists this clonotype with a count of one. The rearrangement joins TRBV27 to TRBJ2-2, with D perhaps TRBD1 (6 bases). Germline values: CDR1 MNHEY, CDR2 SMNVEV (reference sequence). The V end lost 4 bases, the J end lost 5 bases, and 14 bases lay between the germline ends. The CDR3 loop spans 15 amino acids. The CDR3 region is CASSYNRDGTGELFF. CDR3 coding DNA: TGTGCCAGCAGTTATAACAGGGATGGTACCGGGGAGCTGTTTTTT.

The chain combines TRBV12-3 or TRBV12-4 with TRBJ2-7; 9 nucleotides agree with TRBD2. CDR3 length: 14 residues. The J segment lost 2 bases and the V segment lost 2 bases, leaving 1 base of the junction unmatched. The CDR3: CASSLSSGAYEQYF. For the CDR3, the DNA is TGTGCCAGCAGTTTATCTAGCGGGGCCTACGAGCAGTACTTC.

The chain couples TRBV4-1 to TRBJ1-3; 9 bases match TRBD1. The V gene end was trimmed by 2 bases and the J gene end by 7 bases; junction bases not matched to a gene: 12. CDR3 size: 17 residues. The germline V gene encodes CDR1 MGHRA and CDR2 YSYEKL. CDR3 sequence (DNA): TGCGCCAGCAGCCAAATCCCGGGACAGGGAACTCGGAACACCATATATTTT. This encodes CASSQIPGQGTRNTIYF.

This clonotype showed up just a few times. The J gene is TRBJ1-1, the V gene TRBV3-1; D is unresolved. Trimming removed 3 bases from V and 8 bases from J, with 7 bases in between. The CDR3 extends over 11 amino acids. In germline, CDR1 is LGHDT, CDR2 YNNKEL (reference sequence). In nucleotides, the CDR3 is TGTGCCAGCAGCCAGGGCGGAGAAGCTTTCTTT. As protein: CASSQGGEAFF. The full variable domain, its missing parts supplied by reference TRBV3-1 and TRBJ1-1, is DTAVSQTPKYLVTQMGNDKSIKCEQNLGHDTMYWYKQDSKKFLKIMFSYNNKELIINETVPNRFSPKSPDKAHLNLHINSLELGDSAVYFCASSQGGEAFFGQGTRLTVV.

The rearrangement joins TRBV19 to TRBJ2-3; 7 bases line up with TRBD1. V lost 8 bases and J lost 2; bases outside the gene matches: 7. This CDR3 contains 14 residues. Germline V gene data show CDR1 as LNHDA and CDR2 as SQIVND (reference sequence). CDR3 region: CASRRQGPTDTQYF. Here the CDR3 DNA reads TGTGCCAGTCGCAGACAGGGACCCACAGATACGCAGTATTTT.

This clonotype was found a few times. The V and J genes are TRBV7-2 and TRBJ1-2; no reliable D call. CDR3 length: 12 amino acids. Germline CDR1 reads SGHTA; CDR2 reads FQGNSA. With 2 bases removed from V and 4 bases from J, the gap between germline ends came to 5 bases. The CDR3 here is CASSLSTYGYTF. The CDR3 coding sequence is TGTGCCAGCAGCTTATCAACCTATGGCTACACCTTC. The full variable domain, in which reference TRBV7-2 and TRBJ1-2 provide the parts outside the CDR3, is GAGVSQSPSNKVTEKGKDVELRCDPISGHTALYWYRQSLGQGLEFLIYFQGNSAPDKSGLPSDRFSAERTGGSVSTLTIQRTQQEDSAVYLCASSLSTYGYTFGSGTRLTVV.

About this clonotype: A much bigger clone sits one base away, suggesting this may be a read error. This chain joins TRBV7-2 and TRBJ2-7; TRBD1 aligns across 7 bases. Germline-derived CDR1 and CDR2 are SGHTA and FQGNSA. The CDR3 runs 16 residues. Trimming removed 5 bases from V and 0 bases from J; junction bases left unmatched: 10. The CDR3 DNA reads as TGTGCCAGCAGCGTCCGTAGGGGACAGTTCTCCTACGAGCAGTACTTC. Its translation is CASSVRRGQFSYEQYF.

The J gene is TRBJ2-2, the V gene TRBV11-2, with 11 bases lining up with TRBD2. Germline V gene sequence: CDR1 SGHAT, CDR2 FQNNGV. There are 17 residues in the CDR3. With V trimmed by 5 bases and J by 1 base, 6 bases remained unmatched. The CDR3 protein is CASSLTSGRGNTGELFF. The CDR3 region has the DNA TGTGCCAGCAGCCTTACTAGCGGGAGAGGGAACACCGGGGAGCTGTTTTTT.

V is TRBV6-1 and J is TRBJ1-1; no clear D gene. Germline V CDR1 and CDR2: MNHNS, SASEGT. V was clipped by 2 bases and J by 0 bases, with 10 bases between them. This CDR3 spans 15 amino acids. CDR3 in DNA: TGTGCCAGCAGTGAATTACAAAAGATGAACACTGAAGCTTTCTTT. It specifies CASSELQKMNTEAFF.

V gene TRBV6-2 or TRBV6-3 combines with J gene TRBJ2-7; D not resolved. The V end lost 2 bases, the J end lost 4 bases, and 9 bases lay between the germline ends. CDR3 size: 13 residues. Germline V gene sequence: CDR1 MNHEY, CDR2 SVGEGT. The CDR3 region is CASSYLAEYEQYF. In DNA, the CDR3 is TGTGCCAGCAGTTACCTGGCCGAGTACGAGCAGTACTTC.

This clonotype was counted a few times. The chain is built from TRBV7-2 and TRBJ2-1; TRBD1 agrees at 10 bases. Losses at the gene ends were 5 bases for V and 4 bases for J; bases not matched to a gene: 8. The CDR3 runs 16 residues. Germline V CDR1 and CDR2: SGHTA, FQGNSA. DNA for the CDR3: TGTGCCAGCAGCCGGCCTCCGGGACAGGGGTACAATGAGCAGTTCTTC. Protein: CASSRPPGQGYNEQFF.

V is TRBV29-1 and J is TRBJ2-1, with 9 bases fitting TRBD2. Trimming removed 3 bases from V and 9 bases from J; junction bases left unmatched: 9. The CDR3 extends over 14 amino acids. Germline V gene data show CDR1 as SQVTM and CDR2 as ANQGSEA. The CDR3 sequence: CSVEGASGVSEQFF. The CDR3 coding sequence is TGCAGCGTTGAGGGGGCTAGCGGGGTTAGTGAGCAGTTCTTC.

This clonotype turned up a few times. V usage is TRBV14 and J usage is TRBJ2-3, with no clear D. CDR3 length: 14 residues. Germline CDR1 is SGHDN and CDR2 is FVKESK. V gave up 4 bases and J gave up 4 bases, with 12 bases separating them. CDR3 sequence: CASSPLGWADTQYF. CDR3 nucleotide sequence: TGTGCCAGCAGCCCGCTCGGGTGGGCAGATACGCAGTATTTT. The whole variable domain, remainder taken from reference TRBV14 and TRBJ2-3, is EAGVTQFPSHSVIEKGQTVTLRCDPISGHDNLYWYRRVMGKEIKFLLHFVKESKQDESGMPNNRFLAERTGGTYSTLKVQPAELEDSGVYFCASSPLGWADTQYFGPGTRLTVL.

This clonotype occurred a few times. The chain recombines TRBV6-6 with TRBJ1-1; D is undetermined. Germline CDR1 and CDR2: MNHNY and SVGAGI (reference sequence). The CDR3 is 12 amino acids. The V and J ends lost 8 bases and 7 bases respectively, with 14 bases between them. This CDR3 reads CASQAAGNEAFF. CDR3 nucleotides: TGTGCCAGCCAGGCAGCTGGGAATGAAGCTTTCTTT.

This clonotype came up a few times. V usage is TRBV6-5 and J usage is TRBJ2-5, with TRBD2 matching 13 bases. The CDR3 sequence is 16 residues long. The germline V gene has CDR1 MNHEY and CDR2 SVGAGI. The trim removed 1 base at V and 3 bases at J, leaving 2 bases unmatched. The CDR3 DNA sequence: TGTGCCAGCAGTTACTTAGGACTAGCGGGAGAAGAGACCCAGTACTTC. It translates to CASSYLGLAGEETQYF.

V gene TRBV5-5 combines with J gene TRBJ2-7, with a weak D call TRBD2 (6 bases). The germline V gene has CDR1 SGHKS and CDR2 YYEKEE (reference sequence). Trimming removed 0 bases at V and 2 bases at J, with 12 bases between. The CDR3 has 15 amino acids. CDR3 loop: CASSLGFGGTYEQYF. Written as DNA, the CDR3 is TGTGCCAGCAGCTTGGGTTTCGGAGGGACCTACGAGCAGTACTTC.

This sequence joins TRBV9 and TRBJ1-1; possible D gene TRBD1, 6 bases. V was trimmed by 4 bases and J by 5 bases, leaving 21 bases between them. The germline V gene encodes CDR1 SGDLS and CDR2 YYNGEE. The CDR3 extends over 16 amino acids. The CDR3 DNA reads as TGTGCCAGCAGCCCGACGGTGGGTAGGGGGGGGACTGAAGCTTTCTTT. Protein: CASSPTVGRGGTEAFF.

This clonotype was detected ten times or more. This chain uses TRBV19 with TRBJ2-1; 7 nucleotides line up with TRBD2. In germline, CDR1 is LNHDA, CDR2 SQIVND (reference sequence). There are 16 residues in the CDR3. V dropped 5 bases and J dropped 5; count of bases not matched to a gene: 12. The CDR3 sequence is CASSGWEGRMDNEQFF. DNA for the CDR3: TGTGCCAGTAGTGGGTGGGAGGGCCGAATGGACAATGAGCAGTTCTTC. Supplemented by reference TRBV19 and TRBJ2-1, the full variable domain reads DGGITQSPKYLFRKEGQNVTLSCEQNLNHDAMYWYRQDPGQGLRLIYYSQIVNDFQKGDIAEGYSVSREKKESFPLTVTSAQKNPTAFYLCASSGWEGRMDNEQFFGPGTRLTVL.